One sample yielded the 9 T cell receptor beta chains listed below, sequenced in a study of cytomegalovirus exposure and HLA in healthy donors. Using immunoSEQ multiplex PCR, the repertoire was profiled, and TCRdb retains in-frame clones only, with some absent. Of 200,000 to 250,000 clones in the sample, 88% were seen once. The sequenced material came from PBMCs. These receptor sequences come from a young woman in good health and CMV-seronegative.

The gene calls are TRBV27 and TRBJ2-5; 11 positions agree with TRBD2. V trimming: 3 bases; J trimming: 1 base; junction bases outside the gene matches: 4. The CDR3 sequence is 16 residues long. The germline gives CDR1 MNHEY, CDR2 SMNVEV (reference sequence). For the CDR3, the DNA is TGTGCCAGCAGTTTGGGGACTAGCGGATTCCAAGAGACCCAGTACTTC. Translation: CASSLGTSGFQETQYF.

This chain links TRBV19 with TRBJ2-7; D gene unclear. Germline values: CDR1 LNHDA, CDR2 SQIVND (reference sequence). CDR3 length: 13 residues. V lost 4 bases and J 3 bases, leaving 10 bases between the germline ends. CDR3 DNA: TGTGCCAGTAGTAAGACACTGGACTACGAGCAGTACTTC. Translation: CASSKTLDYEQYF.

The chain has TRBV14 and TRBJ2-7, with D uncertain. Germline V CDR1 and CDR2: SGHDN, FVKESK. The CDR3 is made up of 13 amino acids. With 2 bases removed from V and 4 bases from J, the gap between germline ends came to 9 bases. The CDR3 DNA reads TGTGCCAGCAGCCAATACAGATTTTACGAGCAGTACTTC. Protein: CASSQYRFYEQYF.

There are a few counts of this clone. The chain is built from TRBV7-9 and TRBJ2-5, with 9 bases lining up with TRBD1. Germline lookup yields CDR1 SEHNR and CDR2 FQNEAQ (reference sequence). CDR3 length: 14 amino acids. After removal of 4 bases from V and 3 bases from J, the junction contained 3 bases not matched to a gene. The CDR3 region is CASSSTGGEETQYF. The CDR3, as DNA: TGTGCCAGCAGCTCGACAGGGGGGGAAGAGACCCAGTACTTC. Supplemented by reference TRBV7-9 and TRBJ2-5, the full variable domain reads DTGVSQNPRHKITKRGQNVTFRCDPISEHNRLYWYRQTLGQGPEFLTYFQNEAQLEKSRLLSDRFSAERPKGSFSTLEIQRTEQGDSAMYLCASSSTGGEETQYFGPGTRLLVL.

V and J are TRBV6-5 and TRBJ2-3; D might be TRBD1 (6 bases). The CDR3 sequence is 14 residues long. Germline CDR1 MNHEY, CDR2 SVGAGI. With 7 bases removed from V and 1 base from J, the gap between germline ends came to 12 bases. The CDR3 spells CASTRGSGTDTQYF. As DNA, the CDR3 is TGTGCCAGCACCAGGGGTAGCGGCACAGATACGCAGTATTTT.

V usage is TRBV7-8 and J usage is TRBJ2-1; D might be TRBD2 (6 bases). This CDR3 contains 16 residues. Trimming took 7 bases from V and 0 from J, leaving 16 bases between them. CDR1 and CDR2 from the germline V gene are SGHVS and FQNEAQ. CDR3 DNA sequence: TGTGCCAGCACCCCATACCCCGGGAGCTCCTACAATGAGCAGTTCTTC. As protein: CASTPYPGSSYNEQFF.

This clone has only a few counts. The CDR3 region is CASSKPGQGIYTF. CDR3 nucleotides: TGTGCCAGCAGTAAACCGGGACAGGGGATCTACACCTTC. This chain links TRBV28 with TRBJ1-2; 10 positions match TRBD1. V shed 5 bases and J 10 bases; nucleotides not matched to a gene: 7. Germline CDR1 and CDR2: MDHEN and SYDVKM. The CDR3 has 13 amino acids.

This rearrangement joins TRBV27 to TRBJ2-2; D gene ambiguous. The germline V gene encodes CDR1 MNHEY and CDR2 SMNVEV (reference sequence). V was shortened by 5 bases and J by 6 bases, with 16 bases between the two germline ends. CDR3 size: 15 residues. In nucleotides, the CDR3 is TGTGCCAGCAGTCTCATCGCCGACTCCTCCGGGGAGCTGTTTTTT. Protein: CASSLIADSSGELFF.

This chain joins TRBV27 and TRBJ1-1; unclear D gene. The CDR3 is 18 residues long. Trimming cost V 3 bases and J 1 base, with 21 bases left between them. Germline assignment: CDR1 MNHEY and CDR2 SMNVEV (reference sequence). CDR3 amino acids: CASSFSAPGRAGNTEAFF. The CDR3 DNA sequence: TGTGCCAGCAGTTTTTCGGCACCCGGAAGGGCGGGGAACACTGAAGCTTTCTTT.